This TCR beta chain is from a study of vaccination effects on CD4 cells after COVID-19. Study-wide points: Marked clonal contraction of both clone types appeared late after vaccination.

The method was immunoSEQ multiplex PCR; TCRdb's version includes in-frame clones alone and lacks a portion of them. Here the sample spans about 45,000 clones, 65% to 70% being singletons. Turning to this clone: Its specificity is not known.

ViraFEST used viral peptide pools to expand antigen-specific CD4+ T cells before sequencing. CD4+ T cell isolation took place after more than eight days of culture. The person had a PCR-confirmed SARS-CoV-2 infection during March to December 2020. The source of this sequence is a human donor who had a prior SARS-CoV-2 infection. The sample here was CD4+ T cells from PBMCs cultured with a peptide pool, taken before COVID-19 vaccination.

CDR3 DNA sequence: TGTGCCACCAGTGCAGCCACGGCTGGACTAGCGGGAAACACAGATACGCAGTATTTT. Its protein product is CATSAATAGLAGNTDTQYF. The chain links TRBV24-1 to TRBJ2-3; 12 bases are a match to TRBD2. The CDR3 is made up of 19 amino acids. The ends lost 5 bases at V and 2 bases at J; junction bases unmatched: 13. The germline V gene encodes CDR1 KGHDR and CDR2 SFDVKD.